This T cell receptor beta chain is from a study of a mutant IDH1 vaccine in newly diagnosed glioma (dated by TCRdb to the early 2020s). Some background on the complete study: In the chemotherapy-containing groups, vaccination started alongside temozolomide cycles, whereas in patients who had radiotherapy alone it started 4-6 weeks after radiotherapy. Of the 25 to 40 treated patients, approximately 62% were male and approximately 38% were female, and the mean age was 40.4 years. For exploratory analyses, longitudinal TCRB deep sequencing was carried out in roughly 23 treated patients wherever samples were available. Peripheral blood samples were drawn at six visits, namely V03 (baseline), V05, V07, V10, V12 and V13. The week-35 safety follow-up was designated visit V12, and the week-47 end of study was designated visit V13. Before enrollment, most patients had been given radiochemotherapy with temozolomide as standard therapy, while the rest had received either radiotherapy alone or temozolomide alone. Results and caveats for the whole study, not just this receptor: Across multiple MHC alleles, vaccine-induced immune responses were seen in about 93% of patients. PBMC samples for TCRB deep sequencing were selected based on availability. Pseudoprogression seemed to be unrelated to changes in the top peripheral T cell clonotypes found by TCRB sequencing. The authors stated that sample limitations prevented analyses of patient blood samples from being reproduced.

CDR1 and CDR2 are read off the germline V gene as MNHNS and SASEGT. At the junction V is shortened by 1 base and J by 0 bases, with 9 bases in between. The CDR3 measures 15 amino acids from cysteine to phenylalanine. CDR3 DNA is the only sequence kept; it has 45 bases, read in frame from the first base. Receptors were amplified or captured by the immunoSEQ multiplex PCR assay. Rearranged TCR beta chain sequences were amplified using the hsTCRB Kit according to the manufacturer's protocol. Sequencing of TCRB libraries was carried out on an Illumina MiSeq. In the source study's methods: Demultiplexing, trimming and gene mapping were performed with the kit vendor's proprietary platform. The clones in this table, taken by TCRdb from immuneACCESS, are in-frame only. Not every clone is retained; where verified, under half of the shortfall comes from an unresolved V gene, and the cause of the rest is unknown. V and J calls and clone size follow that table, whereas D and trimming were derived from the DNA. The sample table shows about 31,000 clones, and 81% are seen once. The top ten clones comprise 15% of the sample.

The sample's time point label, decoded: week 35, safety follow-up. Each vaccine dose was 300 ug of a 20-mer mutant IDH1 peptide in Montanide, given subcutaneously with topical imiquimod. Eight vaccinations were administered to patients in weeks 1, 3, 5, 7, 11, 15, 19 and 23, corresponding to visits V03 through V10. Newly diagnosed WHO grade 3 or 4 IDH1-mutant astrocytomas showing loss of nuclear ATRX were present in the donors. The samples were drawn from NOA16, a multicentre, single-arm, open-label phase I trial in Germany that tested a mutant IDH1 peptide vaccine in humans for the first time. Genomic DNA for TCRB sequencing was isolated from EDTA blood with the DNeasy Blood and Tissue Kit. On this clone: Its antigen remains undetermined. The input lacks base qualities; no much larger clone sits a single base away.

The sample in question was PBMCs, obtained from a glioma patient whose treatment included an IDH1 peptide vaccine. This TCR was recovered from a man aged 25-40 years with glioma. This chain is built from TRBV6-1 and TRBJ1-2; the D gene identity is not certain. Read as DNA, the sequence is TGTGCCAGCAGTGAAGTGGCGGAGTCTAACTATGGCTACACCTTC. Its product reads: CASSEVAESNYGYTF.